The sequence of this T cell receptor beta chain was determined in a study of cytomegalovirus exposure and HLA in healthy donors. Findings of the study overall: V- and J-gene trimming of TCR beta was linked (in a later analysis) to a missense DCLRE1C variant. The likely origin of a cluster of highly shared sequence variants was a sequencing artifact. Earlier analysis found most TCR beta V segments productive about 87% or about 30% of the time.

Concerning this clone itself: Its antigen is still unknown.

The PCR had 60 Vbeta and 13 Jbeta primers. Profiled with immunoSEQ multiplex PCR; TCRdb holds only in-frame clones, not every one. The sample consists of some 200,000 clones, about 81% of them appearing once. Sequences were obtained from PBMCs. This receptor was taken from a woman aged 50 to 65 in good health and CMV-seropositive.

In nucleotides, the CDR3 is TGTGCCAGCAGTGAATTATATGTGGCAGGGGAGCAGTACTTC. The encoded protein is CASSELYVAGEQYF. The chain combines TRBV6-1 with TRBJ2-7, with a possible D match to TRBD1 (5 bases). Looked up from germline, CDR1 is MNHNS and CDR2 is SASEGT. Trimming shortened V by 2 bases and J by 7 bases, and 15 bases separated the two germline ends. The CDR3 runs to 14 residues.